Sequencing of this T cell receptor beta chain was carried out in a study of T cells in tuberculosis. Produced via immunoSEQ multiplex PCR; TCRdb's table is partial and in-frame only. This sample has tens of thousands of clones; about 97% occur once, and the top ten carry 6.2%. Findings and limits, study-wide: Active tuberculosis patients had shorter CDR3-alpha; the beta difference was nonsignificant. Classification accuracy was about 90% (AUROC approximately 0.89) with the GMM-specific repertoire.

Latent tuberculosis screening used tuberculin skin test and IGRA at entry. Germline CDR1 MNHNY, CDR2 SVGAGI (reference sequence). With 3 bases clipped from V and 6 bases from J, the junction kept 8 bases outside the gene matches. This CDR3 spans 16 amino acids. A word on this clone: What it binds is unknown.

The J gene is TRBJ2-3, the V gene TRBV6-6; TRBD2 agrees at 11 bases. This TCR was sampled from a donor aged 10-29 years with latent tuberculosis or without tuberculosis infection. Material: PBMCs. The CDR3 DNA reads as TGTGCCAGCAGTTATCCCACTAGCGGGAGTAGGGATACGCAGTATTTT. Protein: CASSYPTSGSRDTQYF.